The 5 T cell receptor beta chains in this list originate from one sample, sequenced in a study of radiotherapy plus CTLA-4 blockade in lung cancer. Here immunoSEQ multiplex PCR was the method, and the copy in TCRdb shows in-frame clones only, minus some. Counted here are 56,000 or so clones, 70% to 80% occurring once; the ten biggest clones make up 16%. Sample: peripheral blood, taken from a patient treated with radiotherapy plus ipilimumab. The receptors derive from a human donor with non-small cell lung cancer who had a complete response to radiotherapy plus ipilimumab.

The rearrangement links TRBV29-1 to TRBJ2-2, with 10 nucleotides matching TRBD2. Germline V gene data show CDR1 as SQVTM and CDR2 as ANQGSEA. The CDR3 consists of 14 residues. V dropped 5 bases and J dropped 6; count of bases not matched to a gene: 6. The CDR3 spells CSVRPSGSPGELFF. In DNA form, the CDR3 reads TGCAGCGTTCGCCCTAGCGGGAGCCCCGGGGAGCTGTTTTTT.

The J gene is TRBJ2-2, the V gene TRBV10-3, with TRBD1 matching 10 bases. The length of the CDR3 is 20 residues. Germline V gene data show CDR1 as ENHRY and CDR2 as SYGVKD. The V gene end was trimmed by 3 bases and the J gene end by 9 bases; junction bases not matched to a gene: 22. The CDR3 DNA reads as TGTGCCATCAGTGACCTCAGCGGGACAGGGGACGAAACTAGCAACAGGGAGCTGTTTTTT. Residues: CAISDLSGTGDETSNRELFF.

The V call is TRBV18, the J call TRBJ1-6; TRBD1 is a possible D gene (5 bases). This CDR3 contains 13 residues. Trimming shortened V by 5 bases and J by 7 bases, and 9 bases separated the two germline ends. The germline CDR1 and CDR2 sequences are KGHSH and LQKENI. DNA for the CDR3: TGTGCCAGCTCAGGGGCGGAGAATTCACCCCTCCACTTT. Protein product: CASSGAENSPLHF.

The gene calls are TRBV19 and TRBJ1-2; 9 bases agree with TRBD1. The trim removed 6 bases at V and 2 bases at J, leaving 4 bases unmatched. Germline V gene sequence: CDR1 LNHDA, CDR2 SQIVND (reference sequence). The CDR3 runs to 14 residues. In DNA form, the CDR3 reads TGTGCCAGTAGCCCGGACAGGGGAAACTATGGCTACACCTTC. The encoded protein is CASSPDRGNYGYTF.

The chain uses TRBV7-2 and TRBJ2-5; 9 bases match TRBD1. CDR3 size: 14 residues. Germline CDR1 reads SGHTA; CDR2 reads FQGNSA. V lost 5 bases, J lost 4 bases, and 5 bases stayed unmatched. The CDR3 DNA is TGTGCCAGCAGCCCACCGGGACAGGGAGAGACCCAGTACTTC. Translation gives CASSPPGQGETQYF.